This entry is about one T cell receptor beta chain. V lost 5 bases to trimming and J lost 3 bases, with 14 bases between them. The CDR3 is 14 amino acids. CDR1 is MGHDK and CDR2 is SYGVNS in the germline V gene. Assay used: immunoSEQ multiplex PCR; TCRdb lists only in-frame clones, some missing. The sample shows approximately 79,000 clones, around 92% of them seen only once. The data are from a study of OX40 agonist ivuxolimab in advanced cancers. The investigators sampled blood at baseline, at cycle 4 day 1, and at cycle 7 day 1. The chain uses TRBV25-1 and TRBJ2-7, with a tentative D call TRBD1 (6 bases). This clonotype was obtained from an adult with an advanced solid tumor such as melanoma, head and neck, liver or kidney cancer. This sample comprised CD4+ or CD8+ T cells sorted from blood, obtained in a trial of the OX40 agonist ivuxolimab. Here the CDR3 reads CASSPHREFYEQYF. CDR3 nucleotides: TGTGCCAGCAGTCCGCACAGGGAATTCTACGAGCAGTACTTC.